A selection of T cell receptor beta chains follows, all from one sample in a study of low-dose radiotherapy and immunotherapy resistance in tumors. Each CDR3 protein is one row after TCRdb ran MiXCR on the reads. The sample holds under 70,000 distinct CDR3 sequences, around a quarter seen once. This sample comprised PBMCs, obtained after low-dose radiotherapy plus immunotherapy. The receptors here all came from a male donor with prostate cancer. Both conserved end residues are part of each CDR3. The D gene is left open where the match is weak. Where a row states a size, it is once, few, many or the class of an expanded clone; other rows omit it.

16	TRBV23-1	.	TRBJ1-5	many	TGCGCCAGCAGTCATTCTCAGGAGAATAGCAATCAGCCCCAGCATTTT	CASSHSQENSNQPQHF
18	TRBV12-3/TRBV12-4	TRBD2	TRBJ2-1	few	TGTGCCAGCAGTCTTCTCTTCACCACTAGCGGGAGTTACAATGAGCAGTTCTTC	CASSLLFTTSGSYNEQFF
14	TRBV19	.	TRBJ2-1	many	TGTGCCAGTAGGAAGCGCGGGCCGGAGGTCGAGCAGTTCTTC	CASRKRGPEVEQFF
15	TRBV2	TRBD2	TRBJ2-1	.	TGTGCCAGCACACCGGGACTAGCGGGAGGGCTTGAGCAGTTCTTC	CASTPGLAGGLEQFF
14	TRBV6-2/TRBV6-3	.	TRBJ2-5	many	TGTGCCAGCAGACCAGTGCTCCGACAAGAGACCCAGTACTTC	CASRPVLRQETQYF
16	TRBV5-1	TRBD1	TRBJ2-3	.	TGCGCCAGCAGCTCGCAGGGACAGGGGGTGGGAGATACGCAGTATTTT	CASSSQGQGVGDTQYF
15	TRBV19	TRBD2	TRBJ2-1	many	TGTGCCAGTAGTGTGACTAGCGGGGGGGCGAATGAGCAGTTCTTC	CASSVTSGGANEQFF
16	TRBV13	TRBD2	TRBJ2-3	medium-sized	TGTGCCAGCAGTCCCCGGGGACTAGCGGGCACAGATACGCAGTATTTT	CASSPRGLAGTDTQYF
16	TRBV29-1	TRBD2	TRBJ2-7	many	TGCAGCGTTGAAGATGGGGGGACTAGCGGAGCCTACGAGCAGTACTTC	CSVEDGGTSGAYEQYF
15	TRBV5-5	.	TRBJ1-1	.	TGTGCCAGCAGCCTTATTTGGGGTATTAACACTGAAGCTTTCTTT	CASSLIWGINTEAFF
15	TRBV12-3/TRBV12-4	.	TRBJ1-5	.	TGTGCCAGCAGTTTCGGCTCAGGGATTGGTCAGCCCCAGCATTTT	CASSFGSGIGQPQHF
16	TRBV20-1	.	TRBJ2-1	many	TGCAGTGCTAGAGATCGGAGGGGGAGGGATTACAATGAGCAGTTCTTC	CSARDRRGRDYNEQFF
13	TRBV19	.	TRBJ2-2	many	TGTGCCAGTAGTATGTCCGGCACCGGGGAGCTGTTTTTT	CASSMSGTGELFF
15	TRBV4-1	.	TRBJ1-4	many	TGCGCCAGCAGCCAAGACGGGACTCATAATGAAAAACTGTTTTTT	CASSQDGTHNEKLFF
15	TRBV7-8	.	TRBJ2-7	few	TGTGCCAGCAGCTTAGGGCGGAGGGCCTCCTACGAGCAGTACTTC	CASSLGRRASYEQYF
15	TRBV14	TRBD2	TRBJ2-5	many	TGTGCCAGCAGCTGGACTAGCGGGAGGTCAGAGACCCAGTACTTC	CASSWTSGRSETQYF
14	TRBV7-9	.	TRBJ2-5	many	TGTGCCAGCAGCCCAACAGCTATCCAAGAGACCCAGTACTTC	CASSPTAIQETQYF
14	TRBV9	TRBD2	TRBJ2-7	many	TGTGCCAGCAGCGAAAGCGGGAAAGCCTCCGAGCAGTACTTC	CASSESGKASEQYF
14	TRBV6-1	.	TRBJ2-5	.	TGTGCCAGCAGTGAAGACCCAGGGCGCGGGACCCAGTACTTC	CASSEDPGRGTQYF
13	TRBV6-5	.	TRBJ1-2	few	TGTGCCAGCAGCATGGACGGAAACTATGGCTACACCTTC	CASSMDGNYGYTF
13	TRBV5-5	.	TRBJ2-5	many	TGTGCCAGCAGCCGGGGATTCCGAGAGACCCAGTACTTC	CASSRGFRETQYF
14	TRBV29-1	TRBD1	TRBJ1-1	.	TGCAGCGTTGCCGGGACAGCCTGGGGCACTGAAGCTTTCTTT	CSVAGTAWGTEAFF
16	TRBV7-9	TRBD2	TRBJ2-1	.	TGTGCCAGCAGCTTAGGGTGGACTAGCGGGATGAATGAGCAGTTCTTC	CASSLGWTSGMNEQFF
15	TRBV5-1	TRBD1	TRBJ2-1	many	TGCGCCAGCAGCTTCGGGACAGGCTCCTACAATGAGCAGTTCTTC	CASSFGTGSYNEQFF
12	TRBV29-1	.	TRBJ2-5	many	TGCAGCGTTGATACTCAACAAGAGACCCAGTACTTC	CSVDTQQETQYF
15	TRBV5-4	.	TRBJ2-2	few	TGTGCCAGCAGCATGACGGGAGTGGAAACCGGGGAGCTGTTTTTT	CASSMTGVETGELFF
16	TRBV14	.	TRBJ1-2	many	TGTGCCAGCAGCCAGAAGACAGGCAGAGGAAACTATGGCTACACCTTC	CASSQKTGRGNYGYTF
11	TRBV25-1	.	TRBJ2-7	.	TGTGCCAGCACCGAGCTCCAGAAGCAGTACTTC	CASTELQKQYF
11	TRBV6-2/TRBV6-3	.	TRBJ2-3	many	TGTGCCAGCAGTGACTACGATACGCAGTATTTT	CASSDYDTQYF
19	TRBV4-1	TRBD2	TRBJ2-1	.	TGCGCCAGCAGCCCCAGGACTAGCGGGAGCGGGGAATCGGGGAATGAGCAGTTCTTC	CASSPRTSGSGESGNEQFF
13	TRBV29-1	TRBD1	TRBJ2-1	many	TGCAGCGTGCAGGGGGCCTCCTACAATGAGCAGTTCTTC	CSVQGASYNEQFF
14	TRBV5-1	.	TRBJ2-2	many	TGCGCCAGCAGCTCCGTGAGGGGAGGTGCGGAGCTGTTTTTT	CASSSVRGGAELFF
15	TRBV7-9	.	TRBJ2-7	many	TGTGCCAGCAGCTTTTCCGGGAGCGACTCCTACGAGCAGTACTTC	CASSFSGSDSYEQYF
16	TRBV5-4	.	TRBJ2-4	many	TGTGCCAGCAGCTTGGCCCCAGGGTCCACCAAAAACATTCAGTACTTC	CASSLAPGSTKNIQYF
15	TRBV7-9	TRBD2	TRBJ2-1	many	TGTGCCAGCCGGGCTAGCGGGATGAGCCACAATGAGCAGTTCTTC	CASRASGMSHNEQFF
12	TRBV28	.	TRBJ1-2	medium-sized	TGTGCCAGCAGAATCGAGGCGGCTGGCTACACCTTC	CASRIEAAGYTF
14	TRBV10-3	TRBD1	TRBJ2-1	many	TGTGCCATCAGCGGGGACAGGACCTACAATGAGCAGTTCTTC	CAISGDRTYNEQFF
14	TRBV10-1	.	TRBJ2-7	.	TGCGCCAGCAGTGCGGGCGGGACCTCCTACGAGCAGTACTTC	CASSAGGTSYEQYF
14	TRBV25-1	.	TRBJ2-3	many	TGTGCCAGCAGTGATCGGGTGGGAACAGATACGCAGTATTTT	CASSDRVGTDTQYF
16	TRBV28	.	TRBJ1-2	many	TGTGCCAGCAGTTCCTCACAGGCGGGCGCTAACTATGGCTACACCTTC	CASSSSQAGANYGYTF
19	TRBV7-9	TRBD2	TRBJ2-1	many	TGTGCCAGCAGCGGAAGCGGGGGCATCTTCAGAGGCGGTTACAATGAGCAGTTCTTC	CASSGSGGIFRGGYNEQFF
14	TRBV6-5	TRBD2	TRBJ2-1	many	TGTGCCAGCAGAGCTAGCGGGAGGGGATATGAGCAGTTCTTC	CASRASGRGYEQFF
13	TRBV30	.	TRBJ1-2	.	TGTGCCTGGAGTGTCCAGTCAGCCTATGGCTACACCTTC	CAWSVQSAYGYTF
13	TRBV4-1	.	TRBJ2-1	many	TGCGCCAGCAGCCAAGACTTACGGCAGGAGCAGTTCTTC	CASSQDLRQEQFF
15	TRBV2	.	TRBJ1-1	many	TGTGCCAGCAGTGAAACAGTCCCGGGGAACACTGAAGCTTTCTTT	CASSETVPGNTEAFF